This T cell receptor beta chain was sequenced for a study of T-cell reconstitution after alpha-beta-depleted transplantation in children. The V gene end was trimmed by 6 bases and the J gene end by 7 bases; junction bases not matched to a gene: 12. This CDR3 region has 16 residues. Germline-derived CDR1 and CDR2 are SGHRS and YFSETQ. This sample's TCRbeta library carried unique molecular identifier barcodes. TCRdb recomputed calls from the PCR reads with MiXCR, one row per CDR3 protein. This sample has more than 400,000 distinct CDR3 sequences; 43% occur once, and the top ten carry approximately 25%. Turning to this clonotype: The antigen is unknown.

Whole-study results and caveats: Surviving recipient T cells and thymic progenitors produced the high day-60 TCRbeta diversity seen in some patients.

The source is a girl aged 2 to 9 with aplastic anemia, due to receive a stem cell transplant. The sequences come from PBMCs, collected before TCRalphabeta/CD19-depleted stem cell transplant. The chain uses TRBV5-1 and TRBJ2-1, with 11 bases fitting TRBD1. In DNA form, the CDR3 reads TGCGCCAGCACCCTTTTAGGGACAGGGGGGCCTAATGAGCAGTTCTTC. As protein: CASTLLGTGGPNEQFF.